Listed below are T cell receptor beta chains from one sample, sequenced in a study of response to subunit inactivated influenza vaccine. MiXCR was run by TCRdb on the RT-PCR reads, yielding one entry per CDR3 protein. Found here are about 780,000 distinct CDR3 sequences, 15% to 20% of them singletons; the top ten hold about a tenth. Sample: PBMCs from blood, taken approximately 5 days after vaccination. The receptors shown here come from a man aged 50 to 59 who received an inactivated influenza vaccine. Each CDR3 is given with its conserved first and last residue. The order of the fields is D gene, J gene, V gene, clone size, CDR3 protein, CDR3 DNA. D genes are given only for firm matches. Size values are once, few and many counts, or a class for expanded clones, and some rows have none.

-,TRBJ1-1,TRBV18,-,CASSPLGEELFF,TGTGCCAGCTCACCACTAGGCGAAGAGCTTTTCTTT
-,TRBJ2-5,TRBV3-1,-,CASSQGTLLYF,TGTGCCAGCAGCCAAGGTACCTTGCTGTACTTC
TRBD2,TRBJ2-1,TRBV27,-,CASRSSGVYNEQFF,TGTGCCAGCCGGAGTAGCGGGGTATACAATGAGCAGTTCTTC
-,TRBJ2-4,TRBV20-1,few,CSARDDLVGIQYF,TGCAGTGCTAGAGATGATCTGGTGGGGATTCAGTACTTC
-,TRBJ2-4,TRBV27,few,CASSFSQQNIQYF,TGTGCCAGCAGTTTCAGTCAGCAAAACATTCAGTACTTC
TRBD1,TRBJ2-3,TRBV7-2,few,CASSLADRVDTQYF,TGTGCCAGCAGCTTAGCCGACAGGGTTGATACGCAGTATTTT
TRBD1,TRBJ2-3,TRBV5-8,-,CASSAGTGSRTDTQYF,TGTGCCAGCAGCGCCGGGACAGGGTCCAGGACAGATACGCAGTATTTT
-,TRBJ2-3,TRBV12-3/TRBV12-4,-,CASSTRGNTQYF,TGTGCCAGCAGCACCAGGGGAAATACGCAGTATTTT
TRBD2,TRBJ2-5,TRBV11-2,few,CASSFSLAGGAPQETQYF,TGTGCCAGCAGCTTTTCCCTTGCCGGGGGGGCCCCTCAAGAGACCCAGTACTTC
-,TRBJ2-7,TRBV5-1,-,CASRRGTRQDASYEQYF,TGCGCCAGCAGGAGGGGGACCCGACAGGACGCTTCCTACGAGCAGTACTTC
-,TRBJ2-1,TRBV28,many,CASSSTKLTSYNEQFF,TGTGCCAGCAGTTCGACCAAATTGACATCTTACAATGAGCAGTTCTTC
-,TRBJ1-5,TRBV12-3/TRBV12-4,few,CASSLSQEQPQHF,TGTGCCAGCAGTTTATCTCAGGAACAGCCCCAGCATTTT
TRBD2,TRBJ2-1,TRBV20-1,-,CSARDSRGLALHEQFF,TGCAGTGCTAGAGATTCAAGGGGACTAGCATTGCATGAGCAGTTCTTC
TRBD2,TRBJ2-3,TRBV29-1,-,CSAERGGRTDTQYF,TGCAGCGCTGAACGGGGGGGAAGAACAGATACGCAGTATTTT
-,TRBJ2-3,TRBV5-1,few,CASSFGQDTDTQYF,TGCGCCAGCAGCTTTGGGCAGGACACAGATACGCAGTATTTT
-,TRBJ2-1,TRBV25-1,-,CASSSPGQALNEQFF,TGTGCCAGCAGTTCGCCGGGGCAGGCCCTCAATGAGCAGTTCTTC
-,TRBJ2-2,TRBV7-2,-,CASSLNGGRTGELFF,TGTGCCAGCAGCTTAAATGGGGGGCGCACCGGGGAGCTGTTTTTT
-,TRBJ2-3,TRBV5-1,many,CASSLGGVDTQYF,TGCGCCAGCAGCCTGGGTGGGGTAGATACGCAGTATTTT
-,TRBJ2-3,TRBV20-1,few,CSANRGSSTDTQYF,TGCAGTGCTAATAGGGGCTCTAGCACAGATACGCAGTATTTT
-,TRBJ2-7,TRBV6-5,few,CASSYSIPDRSYEQYF,TGTGCCAGCAGTTACTCGATCCCCGACAGATCCTACGAGCAGTACTTC
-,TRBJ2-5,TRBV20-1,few,CSAFLDPGVTQYF,TGCAGTGCTTTCCTGGACCCAGGCGTGACCCAGTACTTC
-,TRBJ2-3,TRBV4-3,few,CASSQGRSPLVQYF,TGCGCCAGCAGCCAAGGGCGCAGCCCCCTCGTGCAGTATTTT